The 26 T cell receptor beta chains presented below share a single source sample, sequenced in a study of metastatic and nonmetastatic thyroid tumors. TCRdb reanalyzed the PCR reads via MiXCR. The sample has 15,000 to 25,000 clones, about 25% seen once. Until they underwent thyroid surgery, no patient had received any treatment. The sample comprised blood. The source is a male donor with papillary thyroid cancer or a benign thyroid nodule (not recorded which). Some clones in this sample may be carry-over from other donors' samples.

This clone was counted a few times. The chain recombines TRBV6-2 or TRBV6-3 with TRBJ2-3; TRBD1 agrees at 10 bases. After removal of 4 bases from V and 4 bases from J, the junction contained 2 bases not matched to a gene. The CDR3 spans 14 residues. CDR1 is MNHEY and CDR2 is SVGEGT in the germline V gene. The CDR3 sequence is CASSSGQGPDTQYF. The CDR3 DNA sequence: TGTGCCAGCAGTTCGGGACAGGGGCCAGATACGCAGTATTTT.

This clone was detected ten times or more. The chain carries TRBV29-1 and TRBJ2-3, with 11 bases lining up with TRBD2. The CDR3 consists of 14 residues. V was pared by 4 bases and J by 2 bases, with 2 bases of the junction left unmatched. Germline-derived CDR1 and CDR2 are SQVTM and ANQGSEA. The CDR3 loop reads CSVASGRTTDTQYF. CDR3 bases: TGCAGCGTTGCTAGCGGGAGGACCACAGATACGCAGTATTTT.

Ten or more counts support this clone. The chain recombines TRBV2 with TRBJ2-1; 13 bases fit TRBD2. This CDR3 contains 15 residues. CDR1 SNHLY and CDR2 FYNNEI come from the germline V gene. V dropped 7 bases and J dropped 7; count of bases not matched to a gene: 7. The CDR3 spells CASTRTSGSGNEQFF. CDR3 nucleotide sequence: TGTGCCAGCACCCGGACTAGCGGGAGTGGTAATGAGCAGTTCTTC.

This clone appeared a few times. The genes are TRBV6-1 and TRBJ2-7; 8 bases agree with TRBD2. The CDR3 extends over 14 amino acids. Germline values: CDR1 MNHNS, CDR2 SASEGT. With V trimmed by 5 bases and J by 5 bases, 8 bases remained unmatched. CDR3 bases: TGTGCCAGCAGTTCAGCGGGAGTAGGAGACGAGCAGTACTTC. Protein sequence: CASSSAGVGDEQYF.

The chain couples TRBV12-3 or TRBV12-4 to TRBJ2-2, with D unclear. CDR3 length: 16 residues. V lost 2 bases and J lost 1, with 11 bases in between. The CDR3 spells CASSLSSDWNTGELFF. The CDR3, as DNA: TGTGCCAGCAGTTTATCGAGCGATTGGAACACCGGGGAGCTGTTTTTT.

This clone is classed as medium-sized. This chain joins TRBV20-1 and TRBJ1-6, with D hard to call. This CDR3 spans 11 amino acids. V gave up 4 bases and J gave up 8 bases, with 6 bases separating them. Per germline, CDR1 DFQATT and CDR2 SNEGSKA (reference sequence). The CDR3 sequence is CSAMVDSPLHF. The CDR3 DNA sequence: TGCAGTGCTATGGTTGATTCACCCCTCCACTTT.

In its sample, this clone ranks as medium-sized (0.01 to 0.1%). This chain joins TRBV6-1 and TRBJ2-5; D call uncertain. V was trimmed by 3 bases and J by 5 bases, leaving 10 bases between them. The CDR3 has 13 amino acids. In germline, CDR1 is MNHNS, CDR2 SASEGT. CDR3 loop: CASSEAGEETQYF. The CDR3 DNA is TGTGCCAGCAGTGAGGCAGGAGAGGAGACCCAGTACTTC.

By sample share, this clone is medium-sized (0.01 to 0.1%). This rearrangement joins TRBV4-1 to TRBJ2-1; 7 bases agree with TRBD1. Trimming cost V 1 base and J 4 bases; bases outside gene matches: 4. CDR3 length equals 15 residues. CDR1 MGHRA and CDR2 YSYEKL come from the germline V gene. For the CDR3, the DNA is TGCGCCAGCAGCCAAGGAGGGACAGTTTACAATGAGCAGTTCTTC. This gives the protein CASSQGGTVYNEQFF.

This clone was seen more than once but under ten times. The rearrangement uses TRBV28 and TRBJ2-7; 8 bases agree with TRBD1. The CDR3 contains 18 residues. Looked up from germline, CDR1 is MDHEN and CDR2 is SYDVKM. The ends lost 3 bases at V and 5 bases at J; junction bases unmatched: 18. CDR3: CASSFPTFRTGLSHEQYF. The CDR3 nucleotides are TGTGCCAGCAGTTTCCCCACCTTCCGGACAGGGTTAAGCCACGAGCAGTACTTC. Full variable domain (remainder filled in from reference TRBV28 and TRBJ2-7): DVKVTQSSRYLVKRTGEKVFLECVQDMDHENMFWYRQDPGLGLRLIYFSYDVKMKEKGDIPEGYSVSREKKERFSLILESASTNQTSMYLCASSFPTFRTGLSHEQYFGPGTRLTVT.

Sample share makes this clone medium-sized (0.01 to 0.1%). The chain is built from TRBV2 and TRBJ2-7; tentative D call: TRBD1 (5 bases). CDR3 size: 12 residues. V was cut by 2 bases and J by 3 bases, with 5 bases left in between. Germline-derived CDR1 and CDR2 are SNHLY and FYNNEI. The CDR3 DNA follows: TGTGCCAGCAGTGAAAGGGGCTACGAGCAGTACTTC. Encoded protein: CASSERGYEQYF.

This clone was seen more than once but under ten times. J is TRBJ2-7 and V is TRBV27, with 8 bases fitting TRBD2. The CDR3 totals 14 residues. V lost 5 bases and J lost 6; bases outside the gene matches: 9. Germline CDR1 reads MNHEY; CDR2 reads SMNVEV (reference sequence). The CDR3 sequence: CASSPGLAPLEQYF. CDR3 bases: TGTGCCAGCAGTCCAGGACTAGCCCCGCTCGAGCAGTACTTC.

This clone has only a few counts. V and J are TRBV12-3 or TRBV12-4 and TRBJ1-2, with no clear D. Trimming cost V 3 bases and J 7 bases, with 9 bases left between them. The CDR3 runs to 12 residues. The CDR3 nucleotides read TGTGCCAGCAGTTTCCAGTTACGTGGCTACACCTTC. This codes for CASSFQLRGYTF.

Remarks on this clone: The junction departs from the called germline gene at one end, perhaps through a read error. The CDR3 here is CRNLGYGYTF. CDR3 bases: TGCAGGAACCTCGGCTATGGCTACACATTC. V and J are TRBV20-1 and TRBJ1-2; D is undetermined. The CDR3 is 10 residues long. The germline V gene has CDR1 DFQATT and CDR2 SNEGSKA (reference sequence).

V gene TRBV4-1 combines with J gene TRBJ2-7; no definite D call. Trimming left V 0 bases short and J 6 bases short, with 9 bases between. Looked up from germline, CDR1 is MGHRA and CDR2 is YSYEKL. The CDR3 is 13 amino acids. CDR3 in amino acids: CASSQEMSSEQYF. The DNA of the CDR3 is TGCGCCAGCAGCCAAGAAATGAGTTCCGAGCAGTACTTC.

This clone turned up a few times. A read error may account for a junction end that differs from germline. The J gene is TRBJ2-7, the V gene TRBV6-1, with 8 nucleotides matching TRBD1. The J call is uncertain, as TRBJ2-5 better fits the DNA end. Germline CDR1 is MNHNS and CDR2 is SASEGT. CDR3 length: 14 amino acids. The CDR3 loop is CVSSERGQEETQYF. CDR3 nucleotide sequence: TGTGTCAGCAGTGAAAGGGGACAGGAAGAGACCCAGTACTTC.

The chain has TRBV11-3 and TRBJ1-1; D is unclear. CDR1 and CDR2 from the germline V gene are SGHNT and YENEEA. The CDR3 sequence is 13 residues long. V was shortened by 1 base and J by 2 bases, with 5 bases between the two germline ends. The CDR3 sequence: CASSLAVNTEAFF. The CDR3 nucleotides are TGTGCCAGCAGCTTAGCCGTCAACACTGAAGCTTTCTTT.

This clone was detected only a few times. V gene TRBV6-1 combines with J gene TRBJ1-1; D possibly corresponds to TRBD1 (5 bases). This CDR3 comprises 14 residues. The germline CDR1 and CDR2 sequences are MNHNS and SASEGT. Trimming pared 6 bases from V and 10 bases from J, leaving 21 bases between. The CDR3 loop is CASRGLAGMGGAFF. The CDR3 DNA is TGTGCCAGCAGGGGGCTGGCAGGGATGGGAGGAGCTTTCTTT.

This clone was counted many times. The chain has TRBV4-1 and TRBJ2-7; 7 nucleotides match TRBD1. The CDR3 covers 12 residues. J gave up 5 bases and V 3 bases, and 1 base lay outside the gene matches. The germline CDR1 and CDR2 sequences are MGHRA and YSYEKL. The CDR3 bases are TGCGCCAGCAGCCATGGACAGGACGAGCAGTACTTC. Translated, it gives CASSHGQDEQYF.

This clone came up a few times. The CDR3 protein is CASSLTGSMNTEAFF. The DNA for the CDR3 is TGTGCCAGCAGCTTGACAGGGTCCATGAACACTGAAGCTTTCTTT. The chain employs TRBV5-4 and TRBJ1-1; possibly TRBD1 for D (6 bases). V lost 1 base to trimming and J lost 0 bases, with 10 bases between them. This CDR3 contains 15 residues. Germline V CDR1 and CDR2: SGHNT, YYREEE (reference sequence).

The chain couples TRBV12-3 or TRBV12-4 to TRBJ2-1; a weak D match, TRBD1 (6 bases). The V end lost 5 bases, the J end lost 8 bases, and 13 bases lay between the germline ends. The CDR3 runs to 13 residues. The CDR3 region is CASSPTGLDEQFF. The DNA of the CDR3 is TGTGCCAGCAGTCCCACAGGGTTGGATGAGCAGTTCTTC.

This clone was found a few times. V is TRBV6-1 and J is TRBJ2-5; 10 bases match TRBD1. Germline lookup yields CDR1 MNHNS and CDR2 SASEGT. Trimming removed 6 bases from V and 8 bases from J; junction bases left unmatched: 15. The CDR3 loop spans 16 amino acids. The CDR3 region is CASSLRWDRGRDTQYF. The CDR3 bases are TGTGCCAGCAGCCTAAGATGGGACAGGGGACGGGATACCCAGTACTTC.

On this clone: At one end, the junction sequence differs from germline, possibly due to a read error. The rearrangement joins TRBV5-1 to TRBJ1-2, with TRBD1 matching 7 bases. Germline V CDR1 and CDR2: SGHRS, YFSETQ. This CDR3 is built from 16 residues. CDR3 sequence: CPSSLPDLTGDNGYTF. Written as DNA, the CDR3 is TGCCCCAGCAGCTTGCCGGACCTAACAGGGGACAATGGCTACACCTTC.

There are a few counts of this clone. The V and J genes are TRBV6-5 and TRBJ2-2; possible D gene TRBD1, 5 bases. The CDR3 sequence is 15 residues long. The germline V gene has CDR1 MNHEY and CDR2 SVGAGI. V was trimmed by 2 bases and J by 6 bases, leaving 13 bases between them. Here the CDR3 DNA reads TGTGCCAGCAGTTACCAGGGAAGTTTATCCGGGGAGCTGTTTTTT. Encoded protein: CASSYQGSLSGELFF.

This clone was counted between two and nine times. This CDR3 reads CASSLDRGGDEQFF. CDR3 bases: TGTGCCAGCAGCTTGGACAGGGGCGGGGATGAGCAGTTCTTC. The genes are TRBV7-2 and TRBJ2-1, with 9 bases identical to TRBD1. Germline-derived CDR1 and CDR2 are SGHTA and FQGNSA. V shed 3 bases, J shed 8 bases, and the junction held 5 bases outside the gene matches. The CDR3 is 14 residues long.

This clone ranks as medium-sized (0.01 to 0.1%). The chain has TRBV5-1 and TRBJ2-5, with D perhaps TRBD1 or TRBD2 (7 bases each). This CDR3 comprises 15 residues. Germline V gene data show CDR1 as SGHRS and CDR2 as YFSETQ. V gave up 3 bases and J gave up 2 bases, with 14 bases separating them. The CDR3 region is CASSWEGTVQETQYF. DNA for the CDR3: TGCGCCAGCAGCTGGGAGGGGACAGTACAAGAGACCCAGTACTTC.

This clone was observed at least ten times. This may arise from a read error, as a much more abundant clone is one base away. Other DNA sequences within the sample encode an identical CDR3. The chain joins TRBV7-9 to TRBJ2-7; possible D gene TRBD2, 5 bases. The CDR3 extends over 15 amino acids. Trimming removed 0 bases at V and 0 bases at J, with 9 bases between. Germline CDR1 is SEHNR and CDR2 is FQNEAQ (reference sequence). The CDR3 is CASSLAFGNSYEQYF. For the CDR3, the DNA is TGTGCCAGCAGCTTAGCGTTCGGGAACTCCTACGAGCAGTACTTC.